The 10 T cell receptor beta chains below come from one sample, sequenced in a study of cytomegalovirus exposure and HLA in healthy donors (dated by TCRdb to 2016 to 2017). Library prep was done by the immunoSEQ multiplex PCR assay. This is the immuneACCESS table as TCRdb keeps it, with only in-frame sequences that have V and J called. A part of the clones is gone; compared with another copy, unresolved V genes explain less than half, and the rest is unexplained. This sample holds a few hundred thousand clones; about 89% were observed only once. The ten largest clonotypes hold 1% to 1.2% of the sample. The sample comprised PBMCs. Receptors originate from a woman between 18 and 29 years old in good health and CMV-seronegative.

This clone came up once. V and J are TRBV6-1 and TRBJ1-5, with D perhaps TRBD1 (6 bases). The V gene's germline CDR1 is MNHNS and CDR2 SASEGT. Trimming left V 0 bases short and J 4 bases short, with 10 bases between. This CDR3 region has 15 residues. CDR3: CASSEASGANQPQHF. The CDR3, as DNA: TGTGCCAGCAGTGAAGCATCAGGGGCTAATCAGCCCCAGCATTTT.

J is TRBJ1-2 and V is TRBV30; D not resolved. The germline gives CDR1 GTSNPN, CDR2 SVGIG (reference sequence). This CDR3 is built from 14 residues. The V and J ends lost 0 bases and 4 bases respectively, with 12 bases between them. In nucleotides, the CDR3 is TGTGCCTGGAGTGTACTATCTACGGCCTATGGCTACACCTTC. Protein: CAWSVLSTAYGYTF.

The chain combines TRBV27 with TRBJ2-7, with D possibly being TRBD1 (5 bases). The CDR3 sequence is 14 residues long. The germline V and J ends were trimmed by 5 bases and 5 bases, with 16 bases remaining between them. CDR1 MNHEY and CDR2 SMNVEV come from the germline V gene (reference sequence). The CDR3 bases are TGTGCCAGCAGTCACGACAGATTGGCCAACGAGCAGTACTTC. Amino acid sequence: CASSHDRLANEQYF.

This clone was picked up one time. The chain has TRBV7-2 and TRBJ1-3; the D is unclear. V gave up 7 bases and J gave up 3 bases, with 10 bases separating them. From germline, CDR1 is SGHTA and CDR2 FQGNSA. This CDR3 has 13 residues. In DNA form, the CDR3 reads TGTGCCAGCACTCCGACGGGTGGAAACACCATATATTTT. This translates into CASTPTGGNTIYF.

The chain links TRBV29-1 to TRBJ1-2; D uncertain. The CDR3 is made up of 11 amino acids. The ends were cut back, 3 bases at V and 9 bases at J, with 11 bases in the middle. Germline V lookup: CDR1 SQVTM, CDR2 ANQGSEA. CDR3 amino acids: CSVDPPRSYTF. Here the CDR3 DNA reads TGCAGCGTTGACCCCCCGCGGAGCTACACCTTC.

Written as DNA, the CDR3 is TGTGCCAGCTCCCCCCGGACAGGGGTCTACGAGCAGTACTTC. Protein: CASSPRTGVYEQYF. The rearrangement uses TRBV5-4 and TRBJ2-7; 9 bases match TRBD1. V lost 7 bases and J lost 3; bases outside the gene matches: 8. Germline loops: CDR1 SGHNT, CDR2 YYREEE (reference sequence). The CDR3 covers 14 residues.

J is TRBJ1-2 and V is TRBV6-4; maybe TRBD1 (6 bases). The V gene's germline CDR1 is MRHNA and CDR2 SNTAGT. Trimming took 0 bases from V and 4 from J, leaving 21 bases between them. The CDR3 runs to 18 residues. The CDR3 region has the DNA TGTGCCAGCAGTGACTCGGGGTTCAGGACAGCGAACTTCTATGGCTACACCTTC. Protein product: CASSDSGFRTANFYGYTF.

V usage is TRBV5-1 and J usage is TRBJ1-5; no definite D call. The CDR3 runs to 12 residues. The V gene's germline CDR1 is SGHRS and CDR2 YFSETQ. Trimming removed 2 bases at V and 5 bases at J, with 5 bases between. This CDR3 is CASSLLYQPQHF. The CDR3 DNA is TGCGCCAGCAGCTTACTCTATCAGCCCCAGCATTTT.

V is TRBV6-1 and J is TRBJ1-2, with no clear D. The V end lost 7 bases, the J end lost 2 bases, and 11 bases lay between the germline ends. The germline V gene has CDR1 MNHNS and CDR2 SASEGT. This CDR3 is 13 amino acids long. This chain's CDR3 is CASMLELNYGYTF. Written as DNA, the CDR3 is TGTGCCAGCATGTTGGAGTTAAACTATGGCTACACCTTC.

V is TRBV29-1 and J is TRBJ2-3, with 7 bases that match TRBD2. Germline CDR1 and CDR2: SQVTM and ANQGSEA. This CDR3 has 13 residues. V shed 4 bases and J 2 bases; nucleotides not matched to a gene: 3. The CDR3 nucleotides are TGCAGCGTTGGAGGGACTACCACAGATACGCAGTATTTT. This gives the protein CSVGGTTTDTQYF.